A single sample gave rise to the 14 T cell receptor beta chains below, sequenced in a study of identical twins. Via MiXCR, TCRdb re-called the 5' RACE reads, giving one row per CDR3 protein. The table includes some 660,000 distinct CDR3 sequences, roughly 8% detected once. These data also featured in a second study, about yellow fever vaccine responses in identical twins.

Specimen: PBMCs. All receptors derive from a woman under 30 in good health.

This clonotype was counted ten times or more. V and J are TRBV4-2 and TRBJ2-5; D remains ambiguous. The CDR3 has 14 amino acids. In germline, CDR1 is LGHNA, CDR2 YNFKEQ. Between the trimmed V and J ends, which lost 4 bases and 1 base, there was a span of 10 bases. CDR3 region: CASSRDVGQETQYF. The CDR3, as DNA: TGTGCCAGCAGCCGCGACGTGGGCCAAGAGACCCAGTACTTC.

This clonotype was counted at least ten times. The chain is built from TRBV6-1 and TRBJ1-3; no firm D call. The CDR3 has 16 amino acids. The germline V gene has CDR1 MNHNS and CDR2 SASEGT. Trimming took off 5 bases at V and 0 bases at J, with 14 bases between the two ends. CDR3 in amino acids: CASSRTSIYSGNTIYF. The DNA of the CDR3 is TGTGCCAGCAGTCGCACATCCATCTACTCTGGAAACACCATATATTTT.

The chain carries TRBV6-2 or TRBV6-3 and TRBJ1-6; tentative D call: TRBD1 (6 bases). CDR1 is MNHEY, CDR2 SVGEGT, per germline. V lost 5 bases and J 7 bases, leaving 15 bases between the germline ends. CDR3 length: 15 residues. The CDR3, as DNA: TGTGCCAGCAGTACAACAGGGAATGGGAATTCACCCCTCCACTTT. It is translated as CASSTTGNGNSPLHF.

This clonotype has just a few counts. The J gene is TRBJ2-5, the V gene TRBV6-6; D is undetermined. The CDR3 is 13 residues long. Germline V gives CDR1 MNHNY, CDR2 SVGAGI (reference sequence). V was cut by 4 bases and J by 3 bases, with 9 bases left in between. CDR3 in DNA: TGTGCCAGCAGTTGGTACTCTGAAGAGACCCAGTACTTC. Protein: CASSWYSEETQYF.

This clonotype was detected only a few times. The rearrangement links TRBV12-3 or TRBV12-4 to TRBJ1-5; 8 bases line up with TRBD1. J was trimmed by 4 bases and V by 6 bases; bases with no gene match: 5. The CDR3 runs to 14 residues. The CDR3 protein is CASRPTGENQPQHF. CDR3 sequence (DNA): TGTGCCAGCAGACCGACAGGGGAAAATCAGCCCCAGCATTTT.

The table lists this clonotype with a few counts. The junction departs from the called germline gene at one end, perhaps through a read error. The chain employs TRBV2 and TRBJ1-1; 8 bases are shared with TRBD1. CDR3 length: 13 amino acids. Germline V gene lookup returns CDR1 SNHLY and CDR2 FYNNEI. Here the CDR3 reads CASSERGTGESAF. CDR3 in DNA: TGTGCCAGCAGTGAGAGAGGGACAGGAGAATCAGCCTTT.

This clonotype has ten or more counts. The chain uses TRBV27 and TRBJ2-7; D perhaps matches TRBD1 (5 bases). The germline gives CDR1 MNHEY, CDR2 SMNVEV (reference sequence). The CDR3 has 12 amino acids. The V and J ends lost 6 bases and 7 bases respectively, with 13 bases between them. CDR3 in DNA: TGTGCCAGCAGCATCAGGGATGGGGAGCAGTACTTC. Residues: CASSIRDGEQYF.

This clonotype has more than one count but fewer than ten. The gene calls are TRBV10-3 and TRBJ2-5, with D perhaps TRBD2 (6 bases). The CDR3 covers 12 residues. Germline V gene lookup returns CDR1 ENHRY and CDR2 SYGVKD. V was trimmed by 7 bases and J by 4 bases, leaving 10 bases between them. The DNA for the CDR3 is TGTGCCATCAACGGGGGAGGAGAGACCCAGTACTTC. It is translated as CAINGGGETQYF.

The genes are TRBV28 and TRBJ2-7; 11 nucleotides line up with TRBD1. The CDR3 is 13 residues long. The germline CDR1 and CDR2 sequences are MDHEN and SYDVKM. The CDR3 sequence: CAAWTGGRYEQYF. CDR3 bases: TGTGCAGCGTGGACAGGGGGCAGGTACGAGCAGTACTTC.

There are many counts of this clonotype. The chain uses TRBV20-1 and TRBJ2-1; tentative D call: TRBD1 (6 bases). The CDR3 runs to 13 residues. V was trimmed by 3 bases and J by 2 bases, leaving 8 bases between them. Germline CDR1 DFQATT, CDR2 SNEGSKA (reference sequence). CDR3 residues: CSASRDTYNEQFF. The CDR3 coding sequence is TGCAGTGCTAGCCGGGACACCTACAATGAGCAGTTCTTC.

The CDR3, as DNA: TGTGCCAGCAGTACAGGGTCCGAGCAGTACTTC. Its protein is CASSTGSEQYF. This sequence joins TRBV6-5 and TRBJ2-7; a weak D match, TRBD1 (6 bases). Germline CDR1 reads MNHEY; CDR2 reads SVGAGI. The CDR3 consists of 11 residues. Between the trimmed V and J ends, which lost 5 bases and 6 bases, there was a span of 8 bases.

The rearrangement joins TRBV4-3 to TRBJ1-1; D call uncertain. V was pared by 0 bases and J by 0 bases, with 8 bases between. Germline lookup yields CDR1 LGHNA and CDR2 YSLEER. The CDR3 contains 15 residues. The CDR3 spells CASSQDRTLNTEAFF. The CDR3 bases are TGCGCCAGCAGCCAAGACAGAACCTTGAACACTGAAGCTTTCTTT.

This clonotype was counted only a few times. The chain uses TRBV14 and TRBJ1-6; D is uncertain. V lost 4 bases and J lost 7, with 8 bases in between. Germline assignment: CDR1 SGHDN and CDR2 FVKESK. This CDR3 comprises 13 residues. CDR3 nucleotide sequence: TGTGCCAGCAGCCGAACGAAGAATTCACCCCTCCACTTT. This codes for CASSRTKNSPLHF.

This clonotype was counted a few times. The J gene is TRBJ1-2, the V gene TRBV6-2 or TRBV6-3; a possible D gene is TRBD1 (6 bases). CDR3 length equals 16 residues. V shed 7 bases and J shed 4 bases, with 22 bases lying between them. Per the germline V gene, CDR1 is MNHEY and CDR2 is SVGEGT. The CDR3 DNA reads TGTGCCAGCATCCCATCCGCGGCGGGGGCTGGCTATGGCTACACCTTC. Amino acids: CASIPSAAGAGYGYTF.